The clone carrying this T cell receptor beta chain has just a few counts. CDR1 KGHSH and CDR2 LQKENI come from the germline V gene. This CDR3 is built from 13 residues. V lost 6 bases, J lost 4 bases, and 10 bases lay in between. MiXCR was run by TCRdb on the 5' RACE reads, yielding one entry per CDR3 protein. Of roughly 250,000 distinct CDR3 sequences listed, 16% are singletons. The data originate from a study of T-cell memory formation after mild COVID-19. The TCR sequence derives from a man aged 18 to 30 who had mild COVID-19 (a few samples of this study predate the infection). Cell type and time point are not known. Sequences were obtained from PBMCs or a T cell subset sorted from them (not recorded which). V is TRBV18 and J is TRBJ1-5; D uncertain. The CDR3 nucleotides are TGTGCCAGCTCGGAGGATTTGAATCAGCCCCAGCATTTT. Its protein product is CASSEDLNQPQHF.